This T cell receptor (beta chain) came from a study of blood T cell repertoires in COVID-19. CDR1 is SNHLY and CDR2 is FYNNEI in the germline V gene. CDR3 length: 13 amino acids. Trimming removed 5 bases from V and 7 bases from J, with 15 bases in between. The repertoire was sequenced with immunoSEQ multiplex PCR; TCRdb's copy has only in-frame clones and lacks some. This table holds about 410,000 clones, 70% to 90% found once. V is TRBV2 and J is TRBJ2-7; TRBD2 is a possible D gene (6 bases). Material for sequencing was peripheral blood. This clonotype originated in a woman in her 40s with COVID-19, enrolled during active disease. The CDR3 bases are TGTGCCAGCAGTTCACGGGGGATGAGGGAGCAGTACTTC. Encoded protein: CASSSRGMREQYF.